These 20 T cell receptor beta chains originate from one sample sequenced in a study of CD8+ T cells in alopecia areata. The treatment: oral pan-JAK inhibitor, 5-10 mg twice daily. Investigators isolated RNA and reverse transcribed it into cDNA to act as the sequencing template. Sequenced by immunoSEQ multiplex PCR; TCRdb stores in-frame clones only, minus some. The table has under 200,000 clones, approximately 62% seen once; the top ten hold 13% to 15%. The input for sequencing was CD4+ T cells sorted from blood, taken at week 24, from a patient treated with tofacitinib. These receptors were collected from a human donor with alopecia areata.

As to this clone: Germline is not matched at one junction end, which may reflect a read error. The rearrangement joins TRBV4-1 to TRBJ2-3; either TRBD1 or TRBD2 may supply D (7 bases each). Germline loops: CDR1 MGHRA, CDR2 YSYEKL. CDR3 length: 16 residues. The CDR3 nucleotides read TGCGCCAGCAGCCAAGGCCGCAGGGGGGGCACTGATACGCAGTATTTT. It codes for CASSQGRRGGTDTQYF.

V usage is TRBV15 and J usage is TRBJ2-1, with 9 bases fitting TRBD2. V lost 3 bases to trimming and J lost 5 bases; unmatched junction nucleotides: 8. Germline V gene lookup returns CDR1 LNHNV and CDR2 YYDKDF (reference sequence). This CDR3 is built from 16 residues. The CDR3, as DNA: TGTGCCACCAGCAGGAACCTAGCGGGGACGAACAATGAGCAGTTCTTC. Translation: CATSRNLAGTNNEQFF.

Of note for this clone: A junction boundary mismatches the germline segment, possibly from a read error. This rearrangement joins TRBV9 to TRBJ1-2; possible D gene TRBD1, 5 bases. This CDR3 spans 15 amino acids. The germline V gene has CDR1 SGDLS and CDR2 YYNGEE. As DNA, the CDR3 is TGTGCCAGCAGCGTAGAGTCACAGGCTAATTATGGCTACACCTTC. Protein: CASSVESQANYGYTF.

The rearrangement joins TRBV5-1 to TRBJ2-7; the D call may be TRBD1 or TRBD2 (5 bases each). Germline assignment: CDR1 SGHRS and CDR2 YFSETQ. V was cut by 4 bases and J by 2 bases, with 13 bases left in between. The CDR3 runs to 14 residues. Written as DNA, the CDR3 is TGCGCCAGCAGCCCTGGGGACGGAGCCTACGAGCAGTACTTC. Translation: CASSPGDGAYEQYF. Combining the CDR3 with reference TRBV5-1 and TRBJ2-7 gives the whole variable domain KAGVTQTPRYLIKTRGQQVTLSCSPISGHRSVSWYQQTPGQGLQFLFEYFSETQRNKGNFPGRFSGRQFSNSRSEMNVSTLELGDSALYLCASSPGDGAYEQYFGPGTRLTVT.

J is TRBJ2-2 and V is TRBV18; the D gene is possibly TRBD1 (5 bases). CDR3 size: 14 residues. The germline CDR1 and CDR2 sequences are KGHSH and LQKENI. The ends were cut back, 5 bases at V and 5 bases at J, with 12 bases in the middle. CDR3 protein: CASSKETGTGELFF. Written as DNA, the CDR3 is TGTGCCAGCTCAAAAGAAACAGGAACCGGGGAGCTGTTTTTT.

The chain has TRBV4-1 and TRBJ2-2, with a possible D match to TRBD2 (6 bases). This CDR3 is 17 amino acids long. V was pared by 4 bases and J by 5 bases, with 20 bases between. CDR1 and CDR2 from the germline V gene are MGHRA and YSYEKL. The CDR3 loop is CASSPGGRGRQTGELFF. The CDR3 nucleotides read TGCGCCAGCAGCCCTGGCGGCCGGGGGAGACAGACCGGGGAGCTGTTTTTT.

This clone was recorded at least ten times. Germline and junction disagree at one end, which may indicate a read error. The chain links TRBV7-7 to TRBJ2-2, with D unresolved. There are 16 residues in the CDR3. CDR1 and CDR2 (germline): SSHAT, FNYEAQ (reference sequence). The CDR3 DNA follows: TGTGCTAGCAGCTTAGGGCGTACAGTTAACACCGGGGAGCTGTTTTTT. This codes for CASSLGRTVNTGELFF.

The chain uses TRBV4-2 and TRBJ2-2; 12 nucleotides agree with TRBD2. The CDR3 is 17 residues long. CDR1 LGHNA and CDR2 YNFKEQ come from the germline V gene. Trimming took 0 bases from V and 4 from J; bases not matched to a gene: 3. The CDR3 here is CASSQDSLAGGTGELFF. Here the CDR3 DNA reads TGTGCCAGCAGCCAAGATTCACTAGCGGGGGGCACCGGGGAGCTGTTTTTT.

The V call is TRBV4-1, the J call TRBJ1-6; D gene unclear. The length of the CDR3 is 13 residues. Germline assignment: CDR1 MGHRA and CDR2 YSYEKL. Trimming took 0 bases from V and 10 from J, leaving 7 bases between them. This chain's CDR3 is CASSQDPKSPLHF. CDR3 nucleotides: TGCGCCAGCAGCCAAGACCCGAAGTCACCCCTCCACTTT.

This clone was observed a handful of times. V is TRBV18 and J is TRBJ1-5; D possibly corresponds to TRBD1 (6 bases). This CDR3 is built from 15 residues. The V end was cut by 6 bases, the J end by 3 bases, with 15 bases between. The germline V gene encodes CDR1 KGHSH and CDR2 LQKENI. DNA for the CDR3: TGTGCCAGCTCGCCGGACAGACAGCCCAATCAGCCCCAGCATTTT. Its protein is CASSPDRQPNQPQHF.

This clone was found a few times. V is TRBV6-5 and J is TRBJ1-1, with D uncertain. The germline gives CDR1 MNHEY, CDR2 SVGAGI. This CDR3 region has 15 residues. V was clipped by 0 bases and J by 4 bases, with 12 bases between them. In DNA form, the CDR3 reads TGTGCCAGCAGTTACTCTACCTTTAGGCTCACTGAAGCTTTCTTT. Translating gives CASSYSTFRLTEAFF.

This sequence joins TRBV11-2 and TRBJ2-2; perhaps TRBD1 as D (6 bases). The CDR3 runs 16 residues. Trimming shortened V by 5 bases and J by 4 bases, and 17 bases separated the two germline ends. Germline V lookup: CDR1 SGHAT, CDR2 FQNNGV. CDR3 DNA: TGTGCCAGCAGCACACAGGGCCGGCGGCGCACCGGGGAGCTGTTTTTT. This translates into CASSTQGRRRTGELFF.

The J gene is TRBJ1-5, the V gene TRBV2; 7 bases match TRBD1. CDR3 length equals 15 residues. The V gene end was trimmed by 5 bases and the J gene end by 2 bases; junction bases not matched to a gene: 6. Per germline, CDR1 SNHLY and CDR2 FYNNEI. In nucleotides, the CDR3 is TGTGCCAGCAGTCTGACCGGGACAGGCAATCAGCCCCAGCATTTT. Translated: CASSLTGTGNQPQHF.

In this sample, this clone turned up a few times. The rearrangement joins TRBV6-6 to TRBJ1-3; 8 bases match TRBD1. The CDR3 spans 13 residues. Germline assignment: CDR1 MNHNY and CDR2 SVGAGI (reference sequence). J lost 4 bases, V lost 8 bases, and 4 bases had no gene match. The DNA for the CDR3 is TGTGCCAGCCAGGGGGCGCCCGGAAACACCATATATTTT. The encoded protein is CASQGAPGNTIYF.

This clone was picked up one time. The chain joins TRBV5-1 to TRBJ1-2; D not resolved. Germline values: CDR1 SGHRS, CDR2 YFSETQ. Trimming stripped 2 bases from V and 4 bases from J, with 12 bases between. This CDR3 is 14 amino acids long. The DNA for the CDR3 is TGCGCCAGCAGCTTATCCCCGGGTCCCTATGGCTACACCTTC. Its protein product is CASSLSPGPYGYTF.

This clone has a handful of counts. The chain recombines TRBV19 with TRBJ1-2; a possible D gene is TRBD1 (5 bases). CDR1 is LNHDA, CDR2 SQIVND, per germline (reference sequence). This CDR3 region has 15 residues. Trimming removed 8 bases from V and 3 bases from J, with 19 bases in between. The CDR3 sequence: CASASGGTAHYGYTF. Here the CDR3 DNA reads TGTGCCAGTGCCTCTGGGGGGACGGCCCACTATGGCTACACCTTC.

This clone has only one observation. The chain employs TRBV29-1 and TRBJ1-2; no clear D. Germline CDR1 is SQVTM and CDR2 is ANQGSEA. The germline V and J ends were trimmed by 3 bases and 3 bases, with 5 bases remaining between them. The CDR3 covers 11 residues. CDR3 in DNA: TGCAGCGTTGAGGGCGACTATGGCTACACCTTC. Its translation: CSVEGDYGYTF.

J is TRBJ2-5 and V is TRBV10-3; weak D call: TRBD2 (6 bases). CDR1 and CDR2 from the germline V gene are ENHRY and SYGVKD. CDR3 length: 13 amino acids. Trimming stripped 7 bases from V and 2 bases from J, with 11 bases between. The CDR3 DNA reads TGTGCCATCAACTCGGGGGATCAAGAGACCCAGTACTTC. It yields the protein CAINSGDQETQYF.

The CDR3 is CASSPGSQQETQYF. The CDR3, as DNA: TGTGCCAGTAGTCCCGGGTCTCAACAAGAGACCCAGTACTTC. This chain connects TRBV19 to TRBJ2-5, with D hard to call. With 5 bases removed from V and 2 bases from J, the gap between germline ends came to 12 bases. Germline values: CDR1 LNHDA, CDR2 SQIVND (reference sequence). The CDR3 totals 14 residues.

The gene calls are TRBV27 and TRBJ1-1; D call uncertain. Trimming removed 6 bases from V and 4 bases from J, with 12 bases in between. The CDR3 length is 13 residues. Germline values: CDR1 MNHEY, CDR2 SMNVEV (reference sequence). The DNA for the CDR3 is TGTGCCAGCAGCCTCAAGAGTCCCACTGAAGCTTTCTTT. Protein: CASSLKSPTEAFF.